Listed below are T cell receptor beta chains from one sample, sequenced in a study of CD8+CD57+ T cells in acquired aplastic anemia. TCRdb reprocessed the reads via MiXCR and lists one record per CDR3 protein. The sample has about 95,000 distinct CDR3 sequences, 65% to 70% seen once. Sequenced: sorted CD4+, CD8+, or CD8+CD57+ T cells (not recorded which) from PBMCs. All receptors derive from a human donor with aplastic anemia. Each CDR3 is given with its conserved first and last residue. The order of the fields is J gene, D gene, V gene, clone size, CDR3 length, CDR3 protein, CDR3 DNA. A D gene is named only where the DNA matches it firmly. Some rows mark clone size as missing; the rest say once, few, many or name a class of expanded clone.

>TRBJ2-4|NA|TRBV7-2|NA|11
CASSSTNIQYF
TGTGCCAGCAGCTCTACAAACATTCAGTACTTC
>TRBJ2-3|TRBD2|TRBV29-1|NA|15
CSVGALAGDQGAQYF
TGCAGCGTTGGAGCGCTAGCGGGAGATCAGGGTGCGCAGTATTTT
>TRBJ2-5|NA|TRBV20-1|NA|11
CSANSQETQYF
TGTAGTGCTAATTCCCAAGAGACCCAGTACTTC
>TRBJ2-3|NA|TRBV12-3/TRBV12-4|NA|13
CASSQDSTDTQYF
TGTGCCAGCAGCCAGGATTCCACAGATACGCAGTATTTT
>TRBJ2-7|NA|TRBV7-3|NA|15
CASSEGAGTNYEQYF
TGTGCCAGCAGCGAAGGGGCGGGGACCAACTACGAGCAGTACTTC
>TRBJ2-7|NA|TRBV10-3|NA|13
CAISDTDRGEQYF
TGTGCCATCAGTGACACAGACCGGGGAGAGCAGTACTTC
>TRBJ2-1|TRBD1|TRBV11-1|once|14
CASSLGTGAYEQFF
TGTGCCAGCAGCTTAGGGACAGGGGCTTATGAGCAGTTCTTC
>TRBJ1-4|NA|TRBV25-1|NA|17
CASSELGQGRLQEKLFF
TGTGCCAGCAGTGAATTGGGCCAGGGAAGGTTACAGGAAAAACTGTTTTTT
>TRBJ1-3|NA|TRBV20-1|NA|13
CSARGREANTIYF
TGCAGTGCTAGAGGAAGGGAAGCAAACACCATATATTTT
>TRBJ1-2|TRBD1|TRBV25-1|NA|15
CASSYLGQGARGYTF
TGTGCCAGTAGCTACTTGGGACAGGGGGCGCGTGGCTACACCTTC
>TRBJ2-1|TRBD2|TRBV6-4|many|14
CASSERGQENEQFF
TGTGCCAGCAGCGAGCGGGGGCAAGAAAATGAGCAGTTCTTC
>TRBJ2-7|TRBD1|TRBV2|NA|14
CASVSGDRAYEQYF
TGTGCCAGTGTAAGCGGGGACAGGGCCTACGAGCAGTACTTC
>TRBJ2-3|TRBD1|TRBV20-1|NA|15
CSARGGTGGADTQYF
TGCAGTGCTAGGGGCGGGACAGGGGGAGCGGATACGCAGTATTTT
>TRBJ1-6|NA|TRBV20-1|NA|14
CSARDVEGSSPLHF
TGCAGTGCTAGAGATGTGGAGGGCAGCTCACCCCTCCACTTT
>TRBJ2-3|NA|TRBV5-1|NA|14
CASSTGQYTDTQYF
TGCGCCAGCAGCACCGGACAGTACACAGATACGCAGTATTTT
>TRBJ2-7|NA|TRBV7-9|NA|14
CASSGAGRHLEQYF
TGTGCCAGCAGCGGAGCGGGCAGGCACTTAGAGCAGTACTTC
>TRBJ2-5|TRBD1|TRBV7-3|NA|15
CASSLAGTGGETQYF
TGTGCCAGCAGCTTAGCCGGGACAGGGGGAGAGACCCAGTACTTC
>TRBJ2-1|TRBD1|TRBV7-3|NA|17
CASSPYHRGSSYNEQFF
TGTGCCAGCAGTCCTTACCACAGGGGGAGCTCCTACAATGAGCAGTTCTTC
>TRBJ1-5|NA|TRBV20-1|NA|12
CSARDVDQPQHF
TGCAGTGCTAGAGATGTGGACCAGCCCCAGCATTTT
>TRBJ2-2|NA|TRBV11-2|many|15
CASRSKWPNTGELFF
TGTGCCAGCAGGAGCAAGTGGCCGAACACCGGGGAGCTGTTTTTT
>TRBJ1-5|NA|TRBV19|many|14
CASSIGQSNQPQHF
TGTGCCAGTAGTATTGGGCAGTCCAATCAGCCCCAGCATTTT
>TRBJ2-7|NA|TRBV29-1|NA|12
CSARVPASEQYF
TGCAGCGCTCGGGTCCCCGCAAGCGAGCAGTACTTC
>TRBJ2-5|NA|TRBV15|few|15
CATSRDRASWETQYF
TGTGCCACCAGCAGAGATCGGGCTAGCTGGGAGACCCAGTACTTC
>TRBJ1-1|NA|TRBV7-2|NA|12
CATEEQGPEAFF
TGTGCCACCGAAGAACAGGGACCTGAAGCTTTCTTT
>TRBJ2-7|NA|TRBV7-9|NA|12
CASSWGSEEQYF
TGTGCCAGCAGCTGGGGGAGCGAGGAGCAGTACTTC
>TRBJ2-1|NA|TRBV27|many|12
CASSLTGYEQFF
TGTGCCAGCAGCCTTACAGGGTATGAGCAGTTCTTC
>TRBJ1-2|TRBD1|TRBV5-1|NA|14
CASSLQGDYYGYTF
TGCGCCAGCAGCTTGCAGGGGGATTACTATGGCTACACCTTC
>TRBJ2-5|NA|TRBV9|NA|14
CASSVEGQGETQYF
TGTGCCAGCAGCGTAGAAGGGCAGGGGGAGACCCAGTACTTC
>TRBJ2-3|NA|TRBV7-9|NA|14
CASSPGSSSDTQYF
TGTGCCAGCAGCCCTGGGTCTAGCTCAGATACGCAGTATTTT
>TRBJ2-1|TRBD2|TRBV11-1|NA|15
CASRRGLAGGNEQFF
TGTGCCAGCAGAAGAGGACTAGCGGGGGGCAATGAGCAGTTCTTC
>TRBJ1-1|NA|TRBV20-1|few|8
CSAPQAFF
TGCAGTGCGCCCCAAGCTTTCTTT
>TRBJ1-5|NA|TRBV27|NA|12
CASSRSGQPQHF
TGTGCCAGCAGCCGAAGCGGTCAGCCCCAGCATTTT
>TRBJ2-6|NA|TRBV7-8|NA|15
CASSLESSGANVLTF
TGTGCCAGCAGCTTAGAGAGCTCTGGGGCCAACGTCCTGACTTTC
>TRBJ1-6|TRBD1|TRBV19|once|14
CASSTGQGNSLLHF
TGTGCCAGTAGTACGGGACAGGGGAATTCACTCCTCCACTTT
>TRBJ1-5|NA|TRBV7-3|NA|13
CASSLEYNQPQHF
TGTGCCAGCAGCTTAGAGTACAATCAGCCCCAGCATTTT
>TRBJ2-7|NA|TRBV20-1|few|11
CSATDIYEQYF
TGCAGTGCTACGGACATCTACGAGCAGTACTTC
>TRBJ1-2|NA|TRBV7-9|few|14
CASSLAGASLGYTF
TGTGCCAGCAGCTTAGCGGGAGCCAGTCTTGGCTACACCTTC
>TRBJ2-5|NA|TRBV29-1|NA|13
CSVVGVLGETQYF
TGCAGCGTTGTGGGGGTACTCGGGGAGACCCAGTACTTC
>TRBJ2-7|NA|TRBV5-1|NA|14
CASSPQGLSYEQYF
TGCGCCAGCAGCCCCCAGGGACTTTCCTACGAGCAGTACTTC
>TRBJ2-7|NA|TRBV11-2|many|12
CASSLEAYEQYF
TGTGCCAGCAGCTTAGAAGCCTACGAGCAGTACTTC
>TRBJ1-5|NA|TRBV19|NA|15
CASSDAGAASQPQHF
TGTGCCAGTAGCGATGCAGGGGCGGCGAGTCAGCCCCAGCATTTT
>TRBJ2-1|TRBD2|TRBV11-2|NA|15
CASSLGAGASNEQFF
TGTGCCAGCAGCTTAGGTGCGGGAGCTAGCAATGAGCAGTTCTTC
>TRBJ2-7|TRBD1|TRBV7-9|NA|12
CASWDRGYEQYF
TGTGCCAGTTGGGACAGGGGCTACGAGCAGTACTTC
>TRBJ2-7|TRBD2|TRBV12-3/TRBV12-4|NA|13
CASSSPGGFEQYF
TGTGCCAGCAGCTCCCCGGGGGGATTCGAGCAGTACTTC
>TRBJ2-7|TRBD2|TRBV20-1|NA|13
CSAPLAGEREQYF
TGCAGTGCTCCGCTAGCGGGAGAGCGCGAGCAGTACTTC
>TRBJ1-5|NA|TRBV2|few|12
CASSDGNQPQHF
TGTGCCAGCAGTGATGGGAATCAGCCCCAGCATTTT
>TRBJ1-6|NA|TRBV15|NA|13
CATSTSDFSPLHF
TGTGCCACCAGCACTAGTGACTTTTCACCCCTCCACTTT
>TRBJ1-6|NA|TRBV24-1|few|14
CATSEAGLGSPLHF
TGTGCCACCAGTGAGGCAGGGCTAGGTTCACCCCTCCACTTT
>TRBJ2-5|TRBD2|TRBV7-3|NA|15
CASSLSSGGTETQYF
TGTGCCAGCAGCTTGTCTAGCGGGGGGACAGAGACCCAGTACTTC
>TRBJ1-5|NA|TRBV2|NA|14
CASSEQGENQPQHF
TGTGCCAGCAGTGAACAGGGAGAAAATCAGCCCCAGCATTTT
>TRBJ1-5|NA|TRBV20-1|NA|15
CSARSREAPNQPQHF
TGCAGTGCTAGGTCGAGGGAGGCTCCCAATCAGCCCCAGCATTTT
>TRBJ2-1|NA|TRBV20-1|NA|12
CSASRVYNEQFF
TGCAGTGCTTCAAGGGTCTACAATGAGCAGTTCTTC
>TRBJ2-7|TRBD2|TRBV20-1|NA|14
CSARGLAGNNEQYF
TGCAGTGCTAGGGGACTAGCGGGGAACAATGAGCAGTACTTC
>TRBJ2-2|NA|TRBV7-2|NA|13
CASTREYAGELFF
TGTGCCAGCACGAGGGAGTATGCCGGGGAGCTGTTTTTT
>TRBJ2-1|NA|TRBV7-2|NA|14
CASSLFDGNNEQFF
TGTGCCAGCAGCTTATTCGACGGAAACAATGAGCAGTTCTTC
>TRBJ2-7|NA|TRBV28|NA|13
CASSSSRGYEQYF
TGTGCCAGCAGCTCGTCTCGGGGTTACGAGCAGTACTTC
>TRBJ1-5|NA|TRBV2|NA|13
CASSPDLTQPQHF
TGTGCCAGCAGTCCGGACTTGACGCAGCCCCAGCATTTT
>TRBJ2-7|TRBD2|TRBV20-1|few|13
CSARSLAGLEQYF
TGCAGTGCTAGATCTCTAGCGGGACTAGAGCAGTACTTC